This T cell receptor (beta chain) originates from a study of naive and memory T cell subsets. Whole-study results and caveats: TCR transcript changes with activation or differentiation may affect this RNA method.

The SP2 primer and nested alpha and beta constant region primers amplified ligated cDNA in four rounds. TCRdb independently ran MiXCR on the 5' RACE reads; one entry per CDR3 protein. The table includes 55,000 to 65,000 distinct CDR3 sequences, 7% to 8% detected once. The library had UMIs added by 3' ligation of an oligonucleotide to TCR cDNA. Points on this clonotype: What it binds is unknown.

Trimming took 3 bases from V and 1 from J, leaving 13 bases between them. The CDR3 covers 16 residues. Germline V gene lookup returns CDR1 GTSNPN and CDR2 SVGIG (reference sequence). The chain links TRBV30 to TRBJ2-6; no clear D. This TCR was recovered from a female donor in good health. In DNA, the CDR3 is TGTGCCTGGAGCCCGGGCCGATCTTCTGGGGCCAACGTCCTGACTTTC. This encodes CAWSPGRSSGANVLTF.